Included here is one T cell receptor (beta chain) sequence, with context. Its antigen is still unknown. Generated by immunoSEQ multiplex PCR, the TCRdb table keeps only in-frame clones and is missing some. The data hold about 88,000 clones, with approximately 92% observed a single time. The data stem from a study of Tregs in tolerant kidney transplant recipients. Findings and caveats of the study: Biological reproducibility was not directly addressed, but technical replication error appeared minimal.

The CDR3 contains 16 residues. CDR1 and CDR2 (germline): SGDLS, YYNGEE. V was cut by 3 bases and J by 2 bases, with 15 bases left in between. CD4+CD25+CD127- Tregs, CD4+CD25- non-Tregs, CD4 and CD8 cells were sorted. The sample taken for sequencing was CD8+ T cells from blood. The receptor was isolated from a human donor in good health. This chain uses TRBV9 with TRBJ2-1; TRBD1 is a possible D gene (6 bases). The DNA for the CDR3 is TGTGCCAGCAGCGATATGAGGGGGTTTCCCTACAATGAGCAGTTCTTC. This encodes CASSDMRGFPYNEQFF.